This is a list of T cell receptor beta chains from one sample in a study of CD8 T cells in ankylosing spondylitis. TCRdb re-called the 5' RACE reads with MiXCR, one entry per CDR3 protein. The sample carries around 300,000 distinct CDR3 sequences, under 15% recorded once. What was sequenced was blood, either unsorted or a sorted T cell fraction (not recorded which). These TCRs come from a male donor with ankylosing spondylitis or in good health (not recorded which). Both conserved end residues are part of each CDR3. The D gene is left open where the match is weak. Only part of the rows carry a size: once, few, many, or a class if the clone is expanded.

DNA	CDR3	V	D	size	J
TGCAGTGCTAGGCCCGGGACAACTAGCACAGATACGCAGTATTTT	CSARPGTTSTDTQYF	TRBV20-1	-	few	TRBJ2-3
TGTGCCAGCAGCTTAGATGGGCCTACTAGCGGCACAGATACGCAGTATTTT	CASSLDGPTSGTDTQYF	TRBV11-2	TRBD2	few	TRBJ2-3
TGCGCCAGCAGTTCGATTCGGGGGAACACTGAAGCTTTCTTT	CASSSIRGNTEAFF	TRBV5-1	-	few	TRBJ1-1
TGTGCCAGCAGTGGGCTCAGGGATTCACCCCTCCACTTT	CASSGLRDSPLHF	TRBV3-1	-	-	TRBJ1-6
TGTGCCAGCAGCTTGACAGGGGGCGCGTGGGAGCAGTACTTC	CASSLTGGAWEQYF	TRBV5-4	TRBD1	-	TRBJ2-7
TGTGCCAGTAGTATCGGCGGGTCGCTAGCCAAAAACATTCAGTACTTC	CASSIGGSLAKNIQYF	TRBV19	-	few	TRBJ2-4
TGCGCCAGCAGCTTGGATACTGTCTTTAGCTACGAGCAGTACTTC	CASSLDTVFSYEQYF	TRBV5-1	-	few	TRBJ2-7
TGCGCCAGCAGCCAAGATCGCCTAGCGGGAGGGTCAAATACGCAGTATTTT	CASSQDRLAGGSNTQYF	TRBV4-1	TRBD2	-	TRBJ2-3
TGCAGCTGTTGGGGAAGAGGGAACCTCCAAAACATTCAGTACTTC	CSCWGRGNLQNIQYF	TRBV29-1	-	-	TRBJ2-4
TGTGCCAGCAGTGAGGAAGTATGGACAGATACGCAGTATTTT	CASSEEVWTDTQYF	TRBV2	-	-	TRBJ2-3
TGTGCCAGCAGCTTAGTGGGGGAAGAGCAGTACTTC	CASSLVGEEQYF	TRBV7-6	-	-	TRBJ2-7
TGTGCCAGCAGCCTGGGACTACACACCGGGGAGCTGTTTTTT	CASSLGLHTGELFF	TRBV4-2	TRBD2	-	TRBJ2-2
TGTGCCAGCAGCTTAGTTGCGAGCGGGACTGAGCAGTTCTTC	CASSLVASGTEQFF	TRBV7-9	TRBD2	few	TRBJ2-1
TGCGCCAGCAGTGATCCTAGCGGGAACACCGGGGAGCTGTTTTTT	CASSDPSGNTGELFF	TRBV10-1	TRBD2	few	TRBJ2-2
TGCGCCAGCAGCCCAGAACAGGGATCGACTAATGAAAAACTGTTTTTT	CASSPEQGSTNEKLFF	TRBV5-1	-	few	TRBJ1-4
TGCGCCAGCAGCCCTCGGACTGGTCAAGAGACCCAGTACTTC	CASSPRTGQETQYF	TRBV5-1	-	many	TRBJ2-5
TGTGCCAGCAGTTTCCCGCCCCTAGACAGGAGCAATCAGCCCCAGCATTTT	CASSFPPLDRSNQPQHF	TRBV6-5	-	few	TRBJ1-5
TGCAGCGTTGGACAGAGACTTAACACTGAAGCTTTCTTT	CSVGQRLNTEAFF	TRBV29-1	-	few	TRBJ1-1
TGTGCCAGCAGTCGGTTCGGGGGAGGGGAGCAGTTCTTC	CASSRFGGGEQFF	TRBV25-1	TRBD2	many	TRBJ2-1
TGCGCCAGCAGACAGGACAGGGGGGAGACCCAGTACTTC	CASRQDRGETQYF	TRBV5-1	TRBD1	-	TRBJ2-5
TGTGCCAGCAGCCAAGGAAATGGGCGGGTTTCCTACGAGCAGTACTTC	CASSQGNGRVSYEQYF	TRBV3-1	-	-	TRBJ2-7
TGCAGCGTTGTGTCTAGAGCCAAAAACATTCAGTACTTC	CSVVSRAKNIQYF	TRBV29-1	-	few	TRBJ2-4
TGTGCCAGCAGCTGGGTCCCAACTAGCACAGATACGCAGTATTTT	CASSWVPTSTDTQYF	TRBV5-5	-	-	TRBJ2-3
TGTGCCACCCAGCCTCCGGGACAGGGAAACACTGAAGCTTTCTTT	CATQPPGQGNTEAFF	TRBV2	TRBD1	few	TRBJ1-1
TGTGCCAGCAGCTTAAACGTCGTAAACACTGAAGCTTTCTTT	CASSLNVVNTEAFF	TRBV11-1	-	-	TRBJ1-1
TGTGCCAGCAGCCAAGATAACAGGGTGAAAGGCTACACCTTC	CASSQDNRVKGYTF	TRBV3-1	-	-	TRBJ1-2
TGCAGTGCTGCCCTAGAATACGAGCAGTACTTC	CSAALEYEQYF	TRBV20-1	-	-	TRBJ2-7
TGTGCCAGCAGTCCCCGACTAGCGGGAGAGGAGGAGCAGTACTTC	CASSPRLAGEEEQYF	TRBV12-3/TRBV12-4	TRBD2	-	TRBJ2-7
TGTGCCAGCAGCCCCGGACAGCTATCCTACAATGAGCAGTTCTTC	CASSPGQLSYNEQFF	TRBV11-2	-	-	TRBJ2-1
TGTGCCAGCAGCCGGGACTATGGGAACACTGAAGCTTTCTTT	CASSRDYGNTEAFF	TRBV5-6	-	few	TRBJ1-1
TGTGCCAGCAGCCCTCAGGACAGGAGTACTGAGACCCAGTACTTC	CASSPQDRSTETQYF	TRBV7-7	TRBD1	-	TRBJ2-5